A single T cell receptor beta chain is shown here with its context. The specificity of this receptor is unknown. No clone much larger than this one lies a single base away; base qualities are absent. The study evaluated CTLA-4 blockade (ipilimumab) given together with focal radiation therapy in patients who had chemo-refractory metastatic non-small-cell lung cancer. Libraries came from the immunoSEQ multiplex PCR assay. Drawn from immuneACCESS, this table holds only the in-frame rearrangements with V and J called that TCRdb kept. Clones are partly lost; checked studies trace under half to an unresolved V gene and leave the rest unexplained. This sample holds some 37,000 clones; about 80% were observed only once. Jointly, the top ten make up less than 9% of the sample. The entry originates in a study of radiotherapy plus CTLA-4 blockade in lung cancer (dated by TCRdb to the late 2010s). About the study as a whole: Among enrolled patients, 15% to 20% had an objective response and about 30% reached disease control. Study-wide findings and limitations: Early dynamic changes in blood T cell clones, together with increased serum interferon-beta after radiation, were reported as the strongest predictors of response. After treatment with radiotherapy and ipilimumab, TCR clones that came from tumors expanded in the peripheral blood.

Sequenced material: peripheral blood, taken from a patient treated with radiotherapy plus ipilimumab. This TCR was sampled from a human donor with non-small cell lung cancer who had stable disease on radiotherapy plus ipilimumab.

The bases are TGTGCCAGCAGCCAATGGGGCGGGAATGAAAAACTGTTTTTT. Its protein product is CASSQWGGNEKLFF. This sequence uses TRBV7-9 and TRBJ1-4; D gene: possibly TRBD1, on 5 matching bases. Trimming costs V 5 bases and J 5 bases, and their ends lie 12 bases apart. The CDR3 runs 14 amino acids, cysteine and phenylalanine included. Only the CDR3 DNA is retained, 42 bases long and in frame from the first base. Via the germline V gene (reference sequence), CDR1 is SEHNR and CDR2 FQNEAQ.